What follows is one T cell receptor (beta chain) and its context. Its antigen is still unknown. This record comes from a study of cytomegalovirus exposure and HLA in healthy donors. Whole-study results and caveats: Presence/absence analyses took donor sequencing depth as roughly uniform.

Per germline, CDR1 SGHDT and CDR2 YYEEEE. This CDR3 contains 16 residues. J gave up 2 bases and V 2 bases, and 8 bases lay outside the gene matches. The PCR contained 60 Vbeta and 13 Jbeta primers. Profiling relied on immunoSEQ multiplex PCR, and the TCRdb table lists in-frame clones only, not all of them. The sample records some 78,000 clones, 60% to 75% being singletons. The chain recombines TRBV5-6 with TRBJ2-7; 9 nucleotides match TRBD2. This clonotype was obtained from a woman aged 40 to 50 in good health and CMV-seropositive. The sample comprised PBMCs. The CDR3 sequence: CASSFLLAGVTYEQYF. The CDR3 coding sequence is TGTGCCAGCAGCTTCCTTTTAGCGGGAGTCACCTACGAGCAGTACTTC.